These 5 T cell receptor beta chains originate from one sample sequenced in a study of cytomegalovirus exposure and HLA in healthy donors. In the PCR, 60 Vbeta and 13 Jbeta primers were used. Measured with immunoSEQ multiplex PCR; TCRdb has only the in-frame clones, and not every one. The sample records tens of thousands of clones, roughly 90% being singletons. Input material: PBMCs. All receptors come from a young man in good health and CMV-seropositive.

The gene calls are TRBV28 and TRBJ2-3; D is uncertain. Germline values: CDR1 MDHEN, CDR2 SYDVKM. The length of the CDR3 is 16 residues. Trimming took 4 bases from V and 0 from J, leaving 14 bases between them. CDR3 sequence (DNA): TGTGCCAGCAGTTCCCTTGCCACCACTAGCACAGATACGCAGTATTTT. As protein: CASSSLATTSTDTQYF. The entire variable domain, with the rest obtained from reference TRBV28 and TRBJ2-3, is as follows: DVKVTQSSRYLVKRTGEKVFLECVQDMDHENMFWYRQDPGLGLRLIYFSYDVKMKEKGDIPEGYSVSREKKERFSLILESASTNQTSMYLCASSSLATTSTDTQYFGPGTRLTVL.

The V call is TRBV6-5, the J call TRBJ2-5; D is ambiguous. Trimming left V 6 bases short and J 2 bases short, with 10 bases between. The CDR3 loop spans 13 amino acids. Germline CDR1 reads MNHEY; CDR2 reads SVGAGI. Here the CDR3 reads CASSSDWQETQYF. The CDR3 coding sequence is TGTGCCAGCAGCTCCGACTGGCAAGAGACCCAGTACTTC.

The gene calls are TRBV19 and TRBJ1-5; D is unclear. Trimming removed 3 bases at V and 4 bases at J, with 7 bases between. This CDR3 spans 13 amino acids. CDR1 is LNHDA, CDR2 SQIVND, per germline (reference sequence). In DNA form, the CDR3 reads TGTGCCAGTAGTATTGGGCAGAATCAGCCCCAGCATTTT. Translating it yields CASSIGQNQPQHF.

V and J are TRBV7-9 and TRBJ1-4, with TRBD1 as a possible D gene (6 bases). Germline loops: CDR1 SEHNR, CDR2 FQNEAQ (reference sequence). The CDR3 runs to 14 residues. V dropped 3 bases and J dropped 3 bases, with 8 bases sitting between them. As DNA, the CDR3 is TGTGCCAGCAGCTTGACAGGCTCTAATGAAAAACTGTTTTTT. Encoded protein: CASSLTGSNEKLFF.

This chain uses TRBV27 with TRBJ2-1, with 7 bases identical to TRBD2. This CDR3 contains 16 residues. Trimming took 5 bases from V and 0 from J; bases not matched to a gene: 7. Germline assignment: CDR1 MNHEY and CDR2 SMNVEV (reference sequence). The CDR3 reads CASSPQAGSSYNEQFF. As DNA, the CDR3 is TGTGCCAGCAGTCCCCAAGCGGGGTCCTCCTACAATGAGCAGTTCTTC.